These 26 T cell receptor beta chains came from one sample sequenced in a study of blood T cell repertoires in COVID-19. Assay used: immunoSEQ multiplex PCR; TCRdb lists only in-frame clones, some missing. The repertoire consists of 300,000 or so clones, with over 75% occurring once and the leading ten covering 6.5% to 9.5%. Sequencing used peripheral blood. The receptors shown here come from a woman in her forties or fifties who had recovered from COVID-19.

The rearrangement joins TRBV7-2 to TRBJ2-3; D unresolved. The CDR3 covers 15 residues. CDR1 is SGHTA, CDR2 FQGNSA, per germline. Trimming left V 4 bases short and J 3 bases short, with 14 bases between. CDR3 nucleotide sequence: TGTGCCAGCAGCTCCCAGAATATGATAACAGATACGCAGTATTTT. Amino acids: CASSSQNMITDTQYF.

CDR3 sequence: CASSLDAGGLQPQHF. CDR3 DNA sequence: TGTGCCAGCAGTTTGGATGCAGGGGGCTTGCAGCCCCAGCATTTT. The chain is built from TRBV28 and TRBJ1-5; TRBD1 matches at 8 bases. The CDR3 totals 15 residues. V was clipped by 3 bases and J by 7 bases; unmatched bases: 8. Per the germline V gene, CDR1 is MDHEN and CDR2 is SYDVKM.

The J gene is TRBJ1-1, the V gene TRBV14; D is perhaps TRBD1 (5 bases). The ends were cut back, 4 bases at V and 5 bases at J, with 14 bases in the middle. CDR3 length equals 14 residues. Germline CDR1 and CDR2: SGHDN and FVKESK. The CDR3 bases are TGTGCCAGCAGCCTGATGGGGAAGGGGACTGAAGCTTTCTTT. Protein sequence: CASSLMGKGTEAFF.

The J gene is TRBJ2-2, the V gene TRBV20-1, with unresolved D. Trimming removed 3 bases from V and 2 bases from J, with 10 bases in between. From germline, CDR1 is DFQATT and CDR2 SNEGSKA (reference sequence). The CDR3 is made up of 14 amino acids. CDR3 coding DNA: TGCAGTGCTAGTGGCCTACCTAACACCGGGGAGCTGTTTTTT. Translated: CSASGLPNTGELFF.

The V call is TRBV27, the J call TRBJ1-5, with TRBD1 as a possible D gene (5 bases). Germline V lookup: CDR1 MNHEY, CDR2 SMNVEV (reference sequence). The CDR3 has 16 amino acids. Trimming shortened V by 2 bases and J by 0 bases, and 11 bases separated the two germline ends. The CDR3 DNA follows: TGTGCCAGCAGTTTAGTTGGGGGGACTAGCAATCAGCCCCAGCATTTT. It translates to CASSLVGGTSNQPQHF.

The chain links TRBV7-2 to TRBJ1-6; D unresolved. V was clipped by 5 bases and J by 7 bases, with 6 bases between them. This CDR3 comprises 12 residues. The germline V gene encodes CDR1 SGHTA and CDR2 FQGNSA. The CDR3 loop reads CASSQSNSPLHF. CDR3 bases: TGTGCCAGCAGCCAGTCAAATTCACCCCTCCACTTT.

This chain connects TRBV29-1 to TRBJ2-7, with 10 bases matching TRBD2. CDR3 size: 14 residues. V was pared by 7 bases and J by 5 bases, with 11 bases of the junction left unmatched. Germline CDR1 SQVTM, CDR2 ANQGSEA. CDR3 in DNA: TGCAGCGCCTCGTCTAGCGGGAGTAGAAACGAGCAGTACTTC. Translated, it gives CSASSSGSRNEQYF.

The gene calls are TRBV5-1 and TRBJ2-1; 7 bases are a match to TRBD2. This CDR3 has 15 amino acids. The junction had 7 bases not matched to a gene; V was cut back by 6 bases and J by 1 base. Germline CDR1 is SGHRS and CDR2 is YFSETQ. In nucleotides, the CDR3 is TGCGCCAGCACGTGGGGTAGCGGGTCCTACAATGAGCAGTTCTTC. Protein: CASTWGSGSYNEQFF.

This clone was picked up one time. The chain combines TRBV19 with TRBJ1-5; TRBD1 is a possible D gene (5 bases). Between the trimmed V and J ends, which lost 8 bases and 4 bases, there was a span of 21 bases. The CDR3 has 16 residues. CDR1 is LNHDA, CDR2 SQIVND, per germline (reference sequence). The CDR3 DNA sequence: TGTGCCAGTGTCGAAAAAGCGGGACTCACTAATCAGCCCCAGCATTTT. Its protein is CASVEKAGLTNQPQHF.

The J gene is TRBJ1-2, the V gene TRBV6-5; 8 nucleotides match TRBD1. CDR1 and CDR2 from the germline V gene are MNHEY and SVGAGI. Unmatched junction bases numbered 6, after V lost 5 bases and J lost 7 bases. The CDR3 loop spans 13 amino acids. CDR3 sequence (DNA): TGTGCCAGCAGTAGGACAGGGCACCGTGGCTACACCTTC. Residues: CASSRTGHRGYTF.

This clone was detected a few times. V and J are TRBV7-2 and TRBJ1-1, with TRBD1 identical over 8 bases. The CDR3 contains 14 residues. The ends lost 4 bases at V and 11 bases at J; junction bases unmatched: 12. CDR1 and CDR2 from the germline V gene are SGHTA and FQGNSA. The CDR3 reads CASSSLARQGTAFF. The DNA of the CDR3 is TGTGCCAGCAGCTCCCTCGCAAGACAGGGGACGGCTTTCTTT.

CDR3 in amino acids: CASSFQTIPGETQYF. As DNA, the CDR3 is TGTGCCAGCAGTTTCCAGACTATACCCGGGGAGACCCAGTACTTC. V and J are TRBV2 and TRBJ2-5; possibly TRBD2 for D (5 bases). V dropped 5 bases and J dropped 5 bases, with 18 bases sitting between them. The CDR3 consists of 15 residues. Germline values: CDR1 SNHLY, CDR2 FYNNEI.

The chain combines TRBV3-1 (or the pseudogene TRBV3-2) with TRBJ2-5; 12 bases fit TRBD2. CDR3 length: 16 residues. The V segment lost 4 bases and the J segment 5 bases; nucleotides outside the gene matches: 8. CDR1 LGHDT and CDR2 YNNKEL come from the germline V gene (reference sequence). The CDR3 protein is CASSPITSGGRETQYF. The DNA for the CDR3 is TGTGCCAGCAGCCCGATCACTAGCGGGGGGAGGGAGACCCAGTACTTC.

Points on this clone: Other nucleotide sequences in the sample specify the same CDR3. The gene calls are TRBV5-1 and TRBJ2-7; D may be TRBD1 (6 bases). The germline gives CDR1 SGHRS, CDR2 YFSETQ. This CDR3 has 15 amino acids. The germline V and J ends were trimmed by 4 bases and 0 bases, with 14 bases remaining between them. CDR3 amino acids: CASSLNTGLSYEQYF. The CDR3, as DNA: TGCGCCAGCAGCCTTAACACAGGGCTCTCCTACGAGCAGTACTTC.

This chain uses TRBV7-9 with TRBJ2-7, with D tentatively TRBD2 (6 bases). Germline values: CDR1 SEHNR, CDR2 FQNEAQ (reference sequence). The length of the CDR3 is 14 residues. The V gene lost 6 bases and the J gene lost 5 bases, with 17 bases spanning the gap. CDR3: CASSRTGGGDEQYF. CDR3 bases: TGTGCCAGCAGTCGAACTGGCGGCGGGGACGAGCAGTACTTC.

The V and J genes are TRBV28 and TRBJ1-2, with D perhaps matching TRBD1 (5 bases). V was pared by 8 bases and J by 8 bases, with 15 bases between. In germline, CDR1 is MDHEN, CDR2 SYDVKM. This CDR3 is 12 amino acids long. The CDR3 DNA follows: TGTGCCAGCTCAGCGGGGCCGTGGGGCTACACCTTC. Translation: CASSAGPWGYTF.

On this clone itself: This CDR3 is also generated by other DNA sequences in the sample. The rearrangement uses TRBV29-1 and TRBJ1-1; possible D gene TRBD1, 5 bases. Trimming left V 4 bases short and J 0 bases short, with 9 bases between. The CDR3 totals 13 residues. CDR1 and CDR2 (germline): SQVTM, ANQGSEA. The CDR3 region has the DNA TGCAGCGTTGCTGACAGACTGAACACTGAAGCTTTCTTT. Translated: CSVADRLNTEAFF.

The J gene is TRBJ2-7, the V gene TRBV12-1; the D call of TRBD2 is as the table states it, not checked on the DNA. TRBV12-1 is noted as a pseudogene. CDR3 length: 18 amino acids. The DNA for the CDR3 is TGTGCCAGCAGCTTTTCTGGGACTAGCGGGAGGGTTCCCTACGAGCAGTACTTC. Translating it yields CASSFSGTSGRVPYEQYF.

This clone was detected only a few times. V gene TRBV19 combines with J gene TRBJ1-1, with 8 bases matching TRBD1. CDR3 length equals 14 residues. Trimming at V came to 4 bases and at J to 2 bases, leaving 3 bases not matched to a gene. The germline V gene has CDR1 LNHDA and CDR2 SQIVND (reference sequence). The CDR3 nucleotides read TGTGCCAGTAGTACGACAGGGGCCAACACTGAAGCTTTCTTT. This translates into CASSTTGANTEAFF.

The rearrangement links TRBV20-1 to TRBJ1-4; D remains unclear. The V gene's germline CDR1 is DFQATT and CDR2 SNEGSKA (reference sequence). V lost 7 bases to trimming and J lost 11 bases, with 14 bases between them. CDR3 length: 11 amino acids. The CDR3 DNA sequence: TGCAGTGTTGGTACGAGTTATAAACTGTTTTTT. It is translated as CSVGTSYKLFF.

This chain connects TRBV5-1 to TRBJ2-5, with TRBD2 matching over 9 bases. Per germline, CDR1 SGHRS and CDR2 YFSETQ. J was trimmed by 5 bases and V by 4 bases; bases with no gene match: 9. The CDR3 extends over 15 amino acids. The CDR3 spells CASSITGTSRETQYF. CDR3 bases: TGCGCCAGCAGCATAACCGGGACTAGCCGGGAGACCCAGTACTTC.

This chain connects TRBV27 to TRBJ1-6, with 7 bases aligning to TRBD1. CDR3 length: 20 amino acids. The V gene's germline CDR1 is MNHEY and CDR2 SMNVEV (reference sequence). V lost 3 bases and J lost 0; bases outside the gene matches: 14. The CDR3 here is CASSFRRQGGLSSYNSPLHF. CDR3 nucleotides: TGTGCCAGCAGTTTTAGAAGACAGGGCGGGTTGAGCTCCTATAATTCACCCCTCCACTTT.

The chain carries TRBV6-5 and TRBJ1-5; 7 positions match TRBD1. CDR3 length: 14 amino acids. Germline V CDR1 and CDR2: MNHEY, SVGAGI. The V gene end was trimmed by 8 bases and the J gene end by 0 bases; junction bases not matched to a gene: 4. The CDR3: CASRTGASNQPQHF. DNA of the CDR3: TGTGCCAGCCGAACAGGGGCTAGCAATCAGCCCCAGCATTTT.

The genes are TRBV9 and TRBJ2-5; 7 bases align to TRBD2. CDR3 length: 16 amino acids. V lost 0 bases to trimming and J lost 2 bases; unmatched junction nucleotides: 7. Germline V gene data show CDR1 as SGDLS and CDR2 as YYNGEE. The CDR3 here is CASSVDGAGIQETQYF. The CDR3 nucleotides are TGTGCCAGCAGCGTAGATGGAGCGGGAATACAAGAGACCCAGTACTTC.

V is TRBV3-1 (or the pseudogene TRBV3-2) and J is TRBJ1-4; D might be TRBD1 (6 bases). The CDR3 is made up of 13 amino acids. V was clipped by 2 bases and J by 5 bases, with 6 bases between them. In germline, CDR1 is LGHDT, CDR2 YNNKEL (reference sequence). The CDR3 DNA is TGTGCCAGCAGCCAAAGGGGGAATGAAAAACTGTTTTTT. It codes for CASSQRGNEKLFF.

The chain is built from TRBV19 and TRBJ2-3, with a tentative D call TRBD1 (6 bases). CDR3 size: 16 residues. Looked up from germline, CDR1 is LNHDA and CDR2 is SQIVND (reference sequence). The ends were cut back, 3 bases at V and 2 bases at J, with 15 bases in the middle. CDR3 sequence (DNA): TGTGCCAGTAGTATCCGACAGGCCGGATACACAGATACGCAGTATTTT. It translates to CASSIRQAGYTDTQYF.